This T cell receptor (beta chain) was profiled in a study of response to subunit inactivated influenza vaccine. Findings and limits, study-wide: Each seasonal influenza vaccination, the authors suggested, recruits few new T cells.

TCRdb ran MiXCR on the RT-PCR reads and lists one entry per CDR3 protein. The sample has approximately 500,000 distinct CDR3 sequences; approximately 12% are singletons. V lost 0 bases to trimming and J lost 2 bases, with 8 bases between them. There are 15 residues in the CDR3. The V gene's germline CDR1 is MGHRA and CDR2 YSYEKL. In regard to this clonotype: Its antigen remains unidentified.

The specimen comprised PBMCs from blood, sampled roughly 6 weeks after vaccination. This clonotype originated in a man aged 45-65 years who received an inactivated influenza vaccine. This rearrangement joins TRBV4-1 to TRBJ1-5, with unresolved D. The CDR3 region is CASSQDPWGNQPQHF. DNA for the CDR3: TGCGCCAGCAGCCAAGATCCCTGGGGCAATCAGCCCCAGCATTTT.